These 9 T cell receptor beta chains originate from one sample sequenced in a study of T-cell reconstitution after alpha-beta-depleted transplantation in children (dated by TCRdb to 2015 to 2016). Interpreted using the paper, the treatment or condition label stands for: allogeneic hematopoietic cell transplantation with graft depleted of TCRalphabeta T cells and CD19 B cells. Library prep was done by PCR. The listed sequencing device is Illumina HiSeq 2500. TCR libraries were prepared with molecular barcoding, using unique molecular identifiers to normalize TCRbeta repertoire quantification. TCRdb's own reprocessing of the public reads used fastp at Q25 and MiXCR and kept productive beta chains. Identical CDR3 protein sequences are pooled into one entry, listed with their most common genes and DNA. The sample records 200,000 to 250,000 distinct CDR3 sequences, more than 20% of which are singletons. The ten top clones hold about 2.8% of the sample.

Sequenced material: PBMCs, taken before TCRalphabeta/CD19-depleted stem cell transplant. The receptors come from a girl aged 2 to 10 with Fanconi anemia, due to receive a stem cell transplant.

The table lists this clonotype with many counts. V is TRBV27 and J is TRBJ2-7; 10 positions agree with TRBD2. This CDR3 is 14 amino acids long. After removal of 5 bases from V and 3 bases from J, the junction contained 4 bases not matched to a gene. Germline V lookup: CDR1 MNHEY, CDR2 SMNVEV (reference sequence). The CDR3 spells CASSVIAGGYEQYF. CDR3 DNA sequence: TGTGCCAGCAGTGTGATAGCGGGAGGCTACGAGCAGTACTTC.

The chain uses TRBV6-2 or TRBV6-3 and TRBJ2-5, with D maybe TRBD2 (6 bases). This CDR3 region has 18 residues. The germline V gene has CDR1 MNHEY and CDR2 SVGEGT. V lost 1 base to trimming and J lost 7 bases, with 25 bases between them. The CDR3 spells CASSYFWSGPPAEVTQYF. DNA for the CDR3: TGTGCCAGCAGTTACTTTTGGAGCGGGCCGCCGGCGGAGGTGACCCAGTACTTC.

This clonotype showed up many times. The DNA of the CDR3 is TGTGCCAGCAGTGAATCTCTGTACTATGGCTACACCTTC. Amino acids: CASSESLYYGYTF. J is TRBJ1-2 and V is TRBV25-1; no reliable D call. CDR1 and CDR2 (germline): MGHDK, SYGVNS. The CDR3 covers 13 residues. Trimming cost V 1 base and J 3 bases, with 6 bases left between them.

CDR3 region: CATSDLDAGGDTGELFF. In DNA form, the CDR3 reads TGTGCCACCAGTGATTTGGACGCAGGGGGCGACACCGGGGAGCTGTTTTTT. The chain links TRBV24-1 to TRBJ2-2; TRBD1 matches 8 bases. The CDR3 has 17 residues. V dropped 0 bases and J dropped 3; count of bases not matched to a gene: 5. Germline lookup yields CDR1 KGHDR and CDR2 SFDVKD.

This clonotype appeared a few times. The rearrangement links TRBV7-3 to TRBJ2-1; perhaps TRBD2 as D (5 bases). V was trimmed by 0 bases and J by 1 base, leaving 16 bases between them. Germline assignment: CDR1 SGHTA and CDR2 FQGTGA. The CDR3 runs 18 residues. The CDR3 DNA follows: TGTGCCAGCAGCTTAACGGGTATGGGGAGTTCGTCCTACAATGAGCAGTTCTTC. The encoded protein is CASSLTGMGSSSYNEQFF.

This clonotype was detected a few times. This sequence joins TRBV18 and TRBJ2-5; 9 bases match TRBD2. The CDR3 has 17 residues. Germline loops: CDR1 KGHSH, CDR2 LQKENI. V was clipped by 5 bases and J by 1 base; unmatched bases: 11. The CDR3 coding sequence is TGTGCCAGCTCAATCGTGCGGGCGGGAGGGCGCCAAGAGACCCAGTACTTC. Amino acids: CASSIVRAGGRQETQYF. The full variable domain, in which reference TRBV18 and TRBJ2-5 provide the parts outside the CDR3, is NAGVMQNPRHLVRRRGQEARLRCSPMKGHSHVYWYRQLPEEGLKFMVYLQKENIIDESGMPKERFSAEFPKEGPSILRIQQVVRGDSAAYFCASSIVRAGGRQETQYFGPGTRLLVL.

In this sample, this clonotype turned up many times. The V call is TRBV12-3 or TRBV12-4, the J call TRBJ2-1; 14 nucleotides match TRBD2. The CDR3 spans 14 residues. With 8 bases clipped from V and 7 bases from J, the junction kept 4 bases outside the gene matches. The CDR3 loop is CASVGLAGGNEQFF. The CDR3 DNA reads TGTGCCAGCGTTGGACTAGCGGGAGGAAATGAGCAGTTCTTC.

The V and J genes are TRBV20-1 and TRBJ1-5, with D hard to call. The CDR3 consists of 14 residues. The V gene lost 0 bases and the J gene lost 7 bases, with 13 bases spanning the gap. In germline, CDR1 is DFQATT, CDR2 SNEGSKA (reference sequence). As DNA, the CDR3 is TGCAGTGCTAGAGATCCGGGGAGTCCGCAGCCCCAGCATTTT. Amino acid sequence: CSARDPGSPQPQHF.

The rearrangement links TRBV29-1 to TRBJ1-1; D is undetermined. Deletions cut 4 bases from V and 5 bases from J, with 14 bases between. The CDR3 covers 13 residues. CDR1 is SQVTM, CDR2 ANQGSEA, per germline. This CDR3 is CSVVHTSGTEAFF. In DNA, the CDR3 is TGCAGCGTTGTCCACACCTCGGGGACTGAAGCTTTCTTT.